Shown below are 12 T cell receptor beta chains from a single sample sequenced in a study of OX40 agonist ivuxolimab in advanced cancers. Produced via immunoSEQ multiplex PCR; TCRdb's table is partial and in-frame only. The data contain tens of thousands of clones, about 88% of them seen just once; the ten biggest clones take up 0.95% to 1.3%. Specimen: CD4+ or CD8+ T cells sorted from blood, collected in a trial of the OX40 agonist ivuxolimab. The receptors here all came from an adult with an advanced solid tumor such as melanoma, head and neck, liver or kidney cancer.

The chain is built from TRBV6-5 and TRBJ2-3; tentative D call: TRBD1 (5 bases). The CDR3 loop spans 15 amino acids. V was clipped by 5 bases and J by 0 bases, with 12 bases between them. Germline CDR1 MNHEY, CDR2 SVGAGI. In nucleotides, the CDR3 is TGTGCCAGCAGTACCCAGGGCTCTAGCACAGATACGCAGTATTTT. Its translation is CASSTQGSSTDTQYF.

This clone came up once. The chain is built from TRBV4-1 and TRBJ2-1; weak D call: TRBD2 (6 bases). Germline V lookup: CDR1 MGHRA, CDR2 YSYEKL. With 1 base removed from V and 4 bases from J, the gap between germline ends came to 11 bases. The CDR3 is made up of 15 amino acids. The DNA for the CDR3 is TGCGCCAGCAGCCAAGTGAGCGGAGGGTACAATGAGCAGTTCTTC. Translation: CASSQVSGGYNEQFF.

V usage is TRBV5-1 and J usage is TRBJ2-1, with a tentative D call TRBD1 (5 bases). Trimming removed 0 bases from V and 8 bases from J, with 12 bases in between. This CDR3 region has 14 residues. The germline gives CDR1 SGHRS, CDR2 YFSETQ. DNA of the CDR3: TGCGCCAGCAGCTTGGGGGGCCTAATAGATGAGCAGTTCTTC. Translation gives CASSLGGLIDEQFF. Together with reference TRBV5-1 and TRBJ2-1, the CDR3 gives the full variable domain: KAGVTQTPRYLIKTRGQQVTLSCSPISGHRSVSWYQQTPGQGLQFLFEYFSETQRNKGNFPGRFSGRQFSNSRSEMNVSTLELGDSALYLCASSLGGLIDEQFFGPGTRLTVL.

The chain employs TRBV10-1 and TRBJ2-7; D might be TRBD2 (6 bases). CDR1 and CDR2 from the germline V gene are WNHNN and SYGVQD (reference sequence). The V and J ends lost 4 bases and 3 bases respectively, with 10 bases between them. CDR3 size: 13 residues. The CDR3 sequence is CASSGPGVYEQYF. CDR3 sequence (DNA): TGCGCCAGCAGTGGCCCGGGGGTCTACGAGCAGTACTTC.

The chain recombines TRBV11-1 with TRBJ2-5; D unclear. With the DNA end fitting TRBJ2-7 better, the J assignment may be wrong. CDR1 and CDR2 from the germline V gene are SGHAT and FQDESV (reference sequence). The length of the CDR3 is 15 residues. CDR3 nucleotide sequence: TGTGCCAGCAGCCCCGAGCCGTTATGGGGCTACGAGCAGTACTTC. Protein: CASSPEPLWGYEQYF.

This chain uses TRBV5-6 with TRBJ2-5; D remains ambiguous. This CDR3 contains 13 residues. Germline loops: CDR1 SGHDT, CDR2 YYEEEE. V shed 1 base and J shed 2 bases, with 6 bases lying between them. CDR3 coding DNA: TGTGCCAGCAGCTTGCTAGAGCAAGAGACCCAGTACTTC. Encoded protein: CASSLLEQETQYF.

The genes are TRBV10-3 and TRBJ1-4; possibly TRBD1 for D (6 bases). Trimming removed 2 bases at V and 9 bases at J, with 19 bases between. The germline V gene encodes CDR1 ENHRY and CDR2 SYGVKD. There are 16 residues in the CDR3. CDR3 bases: TGTGCCATCAGTGAGCCGACAGGTTCGAACCTAAAAAAACTGTTTTTT. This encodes CAISEPTGSNLKKLFF.

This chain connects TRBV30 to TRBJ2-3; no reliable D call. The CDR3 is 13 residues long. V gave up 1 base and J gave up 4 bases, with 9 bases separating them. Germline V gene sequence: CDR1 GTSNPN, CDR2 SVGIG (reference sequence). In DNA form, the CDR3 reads TGTGCCTGGAGTGGGATGGGATCAGATACGCAGTATTTT. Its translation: CAWSGMGSDTQYF.

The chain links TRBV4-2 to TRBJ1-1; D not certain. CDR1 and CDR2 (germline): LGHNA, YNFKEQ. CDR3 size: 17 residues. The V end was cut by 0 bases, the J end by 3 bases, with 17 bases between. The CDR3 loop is CASSQDPQGFGDTEAFF. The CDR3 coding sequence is TGTGCCAGCAGCCAAGATCCGCAAGGTTTTGGGGACACTGAAGCTTTCTTT.

The CDR3 sequence: CATSRGRQRENIQYF. DNA for the CDR3: TGTGCCACCAGCAGAGGGCGACAGAGGGAAAACATTCAGTACTTC. This rearrangement joins TRBV15 to TRBJ2-4, with D perhaps TRBD1 or TRBD2 (5 bases each). V lost 1 base and J 5 bases, leaving 12 bases between the germline ends. The CDR3 is made up of 15 amino acids. Germline CDR1 is LNHNV and CDR2 is YYDKDF (reference sequence).

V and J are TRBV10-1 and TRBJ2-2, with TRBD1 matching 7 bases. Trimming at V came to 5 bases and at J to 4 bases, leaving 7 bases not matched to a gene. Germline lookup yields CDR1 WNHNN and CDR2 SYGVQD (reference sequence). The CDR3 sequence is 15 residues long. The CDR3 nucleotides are TGCGCCAGCAGTTCCAGAAGACAGGGCACCGGGGAGCTGTTTTTT. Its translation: CASSSRRQGTGELFF.

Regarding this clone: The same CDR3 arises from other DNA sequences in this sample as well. The CDR3 loop reads CASSLGGERNYGYTF. DNA for the CDR3: TGTGCCAGCAGCTTAGGCGGAGAGAGAAACTATGGCTACACCTTC. The V gene is TRBV7-2, the J gene TRBJ1-2; D is unclear. Germline assignment: CDR1 SGHTA and CDR2 FQGNSA. V shed 1 base and J shed 2 bases, with 11 bases lying between them. The CDR3 covers 15 residues. Supplemented by reference TRBV7-2 and TRBJ1-2, the full variable domain reads GAGVSQSPSNKVTEKGKDVELRCDPISGHTALYWYRQSLGQGLEFLIYFQGNSAPDKSGLPSDRFSAERTGGSVSTLTIQRTQQEDSAVYLCASSLGGERNYGYTFGSGTRLTVV.